The entry below gives a single T cell receptor (beta chain) sequence along with its context. TCRdb re-analysed the reads in MiXCR, keeping a single row per CDR3 protein. Of approximately 90,000 distinct CDR3 sequences listed, roughly a third were seen once; the top ten hold roughly 2.4%. This entry belongs to a study of type 1 regulatory T cells. Across the whole study: An in vitro protocol generated T-allo10, a Tr1-enriched, alloantigen-specific CD4 T cell product.

V gave up 5 bases and J gave up 1 base, with 12 bases separating them. From germline, CDR1 is SGHVS and CDR2 FQNEAQ. The CDR3 covers 15 residues. The specimen was CD4+ T cells, either the whole sample or a sorted fraction (not recorded which). The origin of this receptor is a human donor in good health. The chain is built from TRBV7-8 and TRBJ2-1; D is undetermined. The CDR3 protein is CASSPRLLSYNEQFF. CDR3 nucleotide sequence: TGTGCCAGCAGCCCCCGACTTTTATCCTACAATGAGCAGTTCTTC.